These 26 T cell receptor beta chains were sequenced from one sample in a study of blood T cells in healthy people across ages (dated by TCRdb to the mid-2010s). Receptor amplification or capture employed 5' RACE. Instrument on record: Illumina HiSeq 2500. A second PCR of roughly 7 to 11 cycles was performed with a sample-barcoded 5' primer and a J-beta primer mix. The raw public data were reprocessed by TCRdb itself: fastp quality trimming at Q25, MiXCR clonotype calling, in-frame beta chains only. Merged by CDR3 protein, the rows form single entries marked with the most common genes and DNA. The sample includes about 1,000,000 distinct CDR3 sequences, with over 35% observed a single time. About 20% of the sample is in the top ten clones. The source material was blood. The receptors stem from a woman aged 55-75 years in good health.

The chain employs TRBV10-1 and TRBJ2-1; TRBD2 matches at 9 bases. Germline V lookup: CDR1 WNHNN, CDR2 SYGVQD (reference sequence). With 4 bases clipped from V and 5 bases from J, the junction kept 3 bases outside the gene matches. The CDR3 contains 14 residues. CDR3 sequence: CASSASGANNEQFF. For the CDR3, the DNA is TGCGCCAGCAGTGCTAGCGGGGCCAACAATGAGCAGTTCTTC.

Details on this clonotype: Just one base apart from a much larger clone, this may be a read error. CDR3 in DNA: TGTGCCAGCAATTCCAGAGTGTACAATGAGCAGTTCTTC. As protein: CASNSRVYNEQFF. J is TRBJ2-1 and V is TRBV27; D ambiguous. Germline assignment: CDR1 MNHEY and CDR2 SMNVEV (reference sequence). The V and J ends lost 7 bases and 4 bases respectively, with 11 bases between them. This CDR3 is 13 amino acids long.

This clonotype occurred a few times. The chain joins TRBV9 to TRBJ2-1; TRBD1 matches at 8 bases. Germline V lookup: CDR1 SGDLS, CDR2 YYNGEE. The junction had 8 bases not matched to a gene; V was cut back by 0 bases and J by 6 bases. The CDR3 loop spans 16 amino acids. CDR3 in DNA: TGTGCCAGCAGCGTAGAGACAGGGGTTTTTGGCAATGAGCAGTTCTTC. Translated, it gives CASSVETGVFGNEQFF.

The CDR3 DNA reads as TGTGCCAGCAGCAAGACAGGGTACAATCAGCCCCAGCATTTT. This sequence encodes CASSKTGYNQPQHF. The chain recombines TRBV7-9 with TRBJ1-5; 7 bases align to TRBD1. Looked up from germline, CDR1 is SEHNR and CDR2 is FQNEAQ (reference sequence). With V trimmed by 5 bases and J by 3 bases, 4 bases remained unmatched. The CDR3 spans 14 residues.

This clonotype showed up just a few times. The chain recombines TRBV5-1 with TRBJ2-1; 7 positions agree with TRBD2. Germline V gene lookup returns CDR1 SGHRS and CDR2 YFSETQ. Trimming took 3 bases from V and 2 from J; bases not matched to a gene: 5. CDR3 length: 15 amino acids. The CDR3 protein is CASSSGTKTYNEQFF. CDR3 DNA: TGCGCCAGCAGCTCCGGGACTAAGACCTACAATGAGCAGTTCTTC. The full variable domain, its missing parts supplied by reference TRBV5-1 and TRBJ2-1, is KAGVTQTPRYLIKTRGQQVTLSCSPISGHRSVSWYQQTPGQGLQFLFEYFSETQRNKGNFPGRFSGRQFSNSRSEMNVSTLELGDSALYLCASSSGTKTYNEQFFGPGTRLTVL.

The chain combines TRBV9 with TRBJ1-5; TRBD1 might be the D (6 bases). The length of the CDR3 is 14 residues. Looked up from germline, CDR1 is SGDLS and CDR2 is YYNGEE. Trimming took off 0 bases at V and 4 bases at J, with 8 bases between the two ends. CDR3 protein: CASSVGQENQPQHF. In DNA form, the CDR3 reads TGTGCCAGCAGCGTAGGACAGGAGAATCAGCCCCAGCATTTT.

This chain links TRBV27 with TRBJ1-6; TRBD1 agrees at 7 bases. Germline V gene lookup returns CDR1 MNHEY and CDR2 SMNVEV (reference sequence). V gave up 7 bases and J gave up 10 bases; unmatched junction bases: 13. The CDR3 runs to 15 residues. This CDR3 is CASNSRQGGASPLHF. The CDR3, as DNA: TGTGCCAGCAACTCACGACAGGGTGGGGCATCACCCCTCCACTTT.

The rearrangement joins TRBV12-3 or TRBV12-4 to TRBJ2-1, with 9 bases matching TRBD2. There are 16 residues in the CDR3. Trimming at V came to 6 bases and at J to 8 bases, leaving 14 bases not matched to a gene. CDR3 protein: CASRYAGSGSIDEQFF. CDR3 bases: TGTGCCAGCAGATACGCGGGTAGCGGGAGTATAGATGAGCAGTTCTTC.

V gene TRBV27 combines with J gene TRBJ1-4; D is perhaps TRBD1 (6 bases). Germline CDR1 MNHEY, CDR2 SMNVEV (reference sequence). With 0 bases removed from V and 7 bases from J, the gap between germline ends came to 15 bases. The CDR3 loop spans 16 amino acids. CDR3 loop: CASSLSLGRGGEKLFF. The CDR3 DNA reads as TGTGCCAGCAGTTTATCCTTGGGCAGGGGAGGTGAAAAACTGTTTTTT. Full variable domain (outside the CDR3, taken from reference TRBV27 and TRBJ1-4): EAQVTQNPRYLITVTGKKLTVTCSQNMNHEYMSWYRQDPGLGLRQIYYSMNVEVTDKGDVPEGYKVSRKEKRNFPLILESPSPNQTSLYFCASSLSLGRGGEKLFFGSGTQLSVL.

The chain carries TRBV5-1 and TRBJ2-1; TRBD1 matches at 9 bases. This CDR3 comprises 15 residues. The germline CDR1 and CDR2 sequences are SGHRS and YFSETQ. The ends lost 7 bases at V and 4 bases at J; junction bases unmatched: 9. This CDR3 is CASGRYRGPYNEQFF. DNA of the CDR3: TGCGCCAGCGGCAGGTACAGGGGGCCTTACAATGAGCAGTTCTTC.

This rearrangement joins TRBV29-1 to TRBJ2-5; the D gene could be TRBD1 or TRBD2 (5 bases each). The CDR3 length is 14 residues. Per the germline V gene, CDR1 is SQVTM and CDR2 is ANQGSEA. Trimming stripped 5 bases from V and 1 base from J, with 14 bases between. In DNA form, the CDR3 reads TGCAGCGTTCGAACCCGGGGCCTCCAAGAGACCCAGTACTTC. Translating gives CSVRTRGLQETQYF.

This clonotype has just a few counts. The gene calls are TRBV5-1 and TRBJ2-5; D unclear. The CDR3 consists of 14 residues. CDR1 is SGHRS, CDR2 YFSETQ, per germline. V lost 1 base and J 0 bases, leaving 7 bases between the germline ends. CDR3 sequence reads: CASSLTDYQETQYF. The DNA of the CDR3 is TGCGCCAGCAGCTTGACCGATTACCAAGAGACCCAGTACTTC.

The J gene is TRBJ2-7, the V gene TRBV4-1; 12 bases are a match to TRBD1. The CDR3 is 18 residues long. The trim removed 0 bases at V and 1 base at J, leaving 7 bases unmatched. CDR1 is MGHRA, CDR2 YSYEKL, per germline. The DNA of the CDR3 is TGCGCCAGCAGCCAAGATAATGGGGGACAGGGGGCGTCCTACGAGCAGTACTTC. Protein sequence: CASSQDNGGQGASYEQYF.

This sequence joins TRBV21-1 and TRBJ2-3; the D call of TRBD2 is as the table states it, not checked on the DNA. TRBV21-1 is flagged as a pseudogene. This CDR3 contains 21 residues. The CDR3 region is CASSTCGWVAGLPPSTDTQYF. CDR3 nucleotide sequence: TGTGCCAGCAGCACCTGCGGTTGGGTAGCGGGGCTGCCACCAAGCACAGATACGCAGTATTTT.

This clonotype occurred a few times. The chain joins TRBV13 to TRBJ2-7; weak D call: TRBD2 (5 bases). Trimming removed 2 bases at V and 5 bases at J, with 7 bases between. The CDR3 loop spans 12 amino acids. Per germline, CDR1 PRHDT and CDR2 FYEKMQ (reference sequence). CDR3 in DNA: TGTGCCAGCAGCTTAATGAGGGACGAGCAGTACTTC. Protein: CASSLMRDEQYF.

The chain combines TRBV11-2 with TRBJ2-1, with 12 nucleotides matching TRBD2. Trimming took 4 bases from V and 10 from J; bases not matched to a gene: 8. The CDR3 sequence is 15 residues long. Germline V gene data show CDR1 as SGHAT and CDR2 as FQNNGV. The CDR3 DNA reads TGTGCCAGCAGCTATCGACTAGCGGGAGTTGGCGAGCAGTTCTTC. It encodes CASSYRLAGVGEQFF.

This clonotype was seen a few times. The chain uses TRBV27 and TRBJ1-5, with 8 bases lining up with TRBD1. There are 15 residues in the CDR3. Looked up from germline, CDR1 is MNHEY and CDR2 is SMNVEV (reference sequence). The V segment lost 5 bases and the J segment 7 bases; nucleotides outside the gene matches: 10. The CDR3 here is CASSISGGRVQPQHF. The DNA for the CDR3 is TGTGCCAGCAGTATCTCAGGGGGCAGGGTACAGCCCCAGCATTTT.

The sample holds a few counts of this clonotype. This chain joins TRBV20-1 and TRBJ2-2; tentative D call: TRBD2 (6 bases). The ends were cut back, 6 bases at V and 1 base at J, with 9 bases in the middle. CDR3 length equals 13 residues. From germline, CDR1 is DFQATT and CDR2 SNEGSKA (reference sequence). The CDR3 DNA reads TGCAGTGCGGATAGCGGGAACACCGGGGAGCTGTTTTTT. This sequence encodes CSADSGNTGELFF.

This CDR3 is CASRLEDTQYF. The DNA for the CDR3 is TGTGCCAGCAGACTAGAAGATACGCAGTATTTT. This chain links TRBV6-6 with TRBJ2-3; TRBD2 might be the D (5 bases). The CDR3 covers 11 residues. V lost 6 bases and J lost 5, with 6 bases in between. Germline CDR1 MNHNY, CDR2 SVGAGI (reference sequence).

The sample holds a few counts of this clonotype. This rearrangement joins TRBV24-1 to TRBJ2-1; 9 bases line up with TRBD2. The V and J ends lost 3 bases and 2 bases, in that order; junction bases with no gene match: 7. The CDR3 is 17 amino acids. CDR1 and CDR2 (germline): KGHDR, SFDVKD. The CDR3 bases are TGTGCCACCAGTGATCACGCGGGAGGGCCTACCTACAATGAGCAGTTCTTC. Translated, it gives CATSDHAGGPTYNEQFF.

The rearrangement links TRBV20-1 to TRBJ2-1, with 11 bases that match TRBD2. The V gene end was trimmed by 6 bases and the J gene end by 6 bases; junction bases not matched to a gene: 10. Per the germline V gene, CDR1 is DFQATT and CDR2 is SNEGSKA (reference sequence). The CDR3 consists of 15 residues. DNA for the CDR3: TGCAGTGCAACCAGATTAGCGGGAGGGCTCAATGAGCAGTTCTTC. Translated, it gives CSATRLAGGLNEQFF.

Only one count was recorded for this clonotype. The J gene is TRBJ2-5, the V gene TRBV24-1, with a tentative D call TRBD1 (6 bases). Germline assignment: CDR1 KGHDR and CDR2 SFDVKD. The CDR3 is 15 residues long. V was cut by 4 bases and J by 3 bases, with 14 bases left in between. The CDR3 DNA reads TGTGCCACCAGTGACCCCGGACAGAAAGAAGAGACCCAGTACTTC. Protein sequence: CATSDPGQKEETQYF.

The rearrangement uses TRBV12-3 or TRBV12-4 and TRBJ2-1; D gene ambiguous. The CDR3 extends over 11 amino acids. The V end lost 5 bases, the J end lost 10 bases, and 9 bases lay between the germline ends. The CDR3 DNA reads TGTGCCAGCAGTCGGACCGGAGAGCAGTTCTTC. Translated: CASSRTGEQFF.

This clonotype was detected only a few times. This chain connects TRBV13 to TRBJ2-1; D gene ambiguous. The CDR3 spans 13 residues. Germline V gene lookup returns CDR1 PRHDT and CDR2 FYEKMQ (reference sequence). The V and J ends lost 2 bases and 7 bases respectively, with 9 bases between them. CDR3 sequence reads: CASSLPLRNEQFF. The DNA of the CDR3 is TGTGCCAGCAGCTTACCCTTGAGGAATGAGCAGTTCTTC.

CDR3 protein: CASSSGLHEQFF. The CDR3 DNA sequence: TGTGCCAGCAGTTCGGGACTCCATGAGCAGTTCTTC. J is TRBJ2-1 and V is TRBV28, with D tentatively TRBD2 (6 bases). Deletions cut 4 bases from V and 8 bases from J, with 9 bases between. Germline V CDR1 and CDR2: MDHEN, SYDVKM. The CDR3 covers 12 residues.

The chain is built from TRBV10-2 and TRBJ2-5, with 9 bases that match TRBD1. The J call is in doubt because the DNA end fits TRBJ2-7 better. Germline lookup yields CDR1 WSHSY and CDR2 SAAADI. The CDR3 loop spans 17 amino acids. The CDR3 DNA reads as TGCGCCAGCAGCGAGAGGACAGGGGCACCGGTTGCGGACGAGCAGTACTTC. This translates into CASSERTGAPVADEQYF.